The clone carrying this T cell receptor (beta chain) was detected only a few times. Its antigen is not identified. This sample was included in a study of response to subunit inactivated influenza vaccine. Findings and caveats of the study: The authors proposed limited new T cell recruitment per seasonal influenza vaccination.

Losses at the gene ends were 5 bases for V and 5 bases for J; bases not matched to a gene: 16. The CDR3 spans 18 residues. The germline V gene encodes CDR1 SGHTA and CDR2 FQGTGA. Via MiXCR, TCRdb re-called the RT-PCR reads, giving one row per CDR3 protein. The table has about 540,000 distinct CDR3 sequences, 14% seen once. The rearrangement links TRBV7-3 to TRBJ2-3; 10 bases map to TRBD2. This TCR came from a man over 45 who received an inactivated influenza vaccine. Sequencing was performed on PBMCs from blood, taken about 11 days after vaccination. The CDR3 DNA sequence: TGTGCCAGCAGCAAAACCCCGGGGGTAGCGGGAGGCAAAGATACGCAGTATTTT. This gives the protein CASSKTPGVAGGKDTQYF.